Each of the 17 T cell receptor beta chains below was sequenced from the same sample in a study of Graves' ophthalmopathy and Graves' hyperthyroidism. RNA transcripts were the template, and TCR beta CDR3 regions were amplified from them. RT-PCR with HTBI primers came first, then second-round multiplex PCR. TCRdb reprocessed the multiplex PCR reads via MiXCR and lists one record per CDR3 protein. The data hold over a million distinct CDR3 sequences, with about two fifths observed a single time. The sequenced sample was peripheral blood or thyroid tissue (not recorded which). The receptors come from an adult man with Graves' hyperthyroidism.

The J gene is TRBJ2-7, the V gene TRBV14; 10 bases are a match to TRBD2. Germline CDR1 is SGHDN and CDR2 is FVKESK. V shed 2 bases and J 0 bases; nucleotides not matched to a gene: 4. The CDR3 spans 16 residues. The CDR3 spells CASSQKSGRASYEQYF. CDR3 bases: TGTGCCAGCAGCCAAAAAAGCGGGAGGGCCTCCTACGAGCAGTACTTC.

This chain links TRBV20-1 with TRBJ2-7; possibly TRBD1 for D (6 bases). In germline, CDR1 is DFQATT, CDR2 SNEGSKA (reference sequence). The CDR3 extends over 14 amino acids. Deletions cut 3 bases from V and 4 bases from J, with 16 bases between. The CDR3: CSARVGGFIYEQYF. For the CDR3, the DNA is TGCAGTGCTAGGGTAGGGGGTTTTATTTACGAGCAGTACTTC.

To note about this clonotype: The junction differs from germline at one of its ends, possibly a read error. CDR3 in amino acids: CAVGRASGGKLLF. DNA of the CDR3: TGTGCCGTCGGCCGGGCCAGTGGGGGAAAACTGCTTTTT. This chain links TRBV6-6 with TRBJ1-4; weak D call: TRBD1 (5 bases). The germline CDR1 and CDR2 sequences are MNHNY and SVGAGI (reference sequence). The CDR3 loop spans 13 amino acids.

This clonotype was counted many times. The rearrangement uses TRBV2 and TRBJ1-5, with a possible D match to TRBD1 (5 bases). The germline V and J ends were trimmed by 11 bases and 1 base, with 12 bases remaining between them. Germline V lookup: CDR1 SNHLY, CDR2 FYNNEI. There are 13 residues in the CDR3. Written as DNA, the CDR3 is TGTGCCGGCGGGACGGAGAGCAATCAGCCCCAGCATTTT. This translates into CAGGTESNQPQHF.

The chain employs TRBV5-4 and TRBJ1-5, with 7 bases that match TRBD1. V was clipped by 5 bases and J by 5 bases; unmatched bases: 16. CDR1 is SGHNT and CDR2 is YYREEE in the germline V gene (reference sequence). The CDR3 extends over 17 amino acids. As DNA, the CDR3 is TGTGCCAGCAGTTTTTCGTCCAGGGGGGGTTTCTATCAGCCCCAGCATTTT. Translated: CASSFSSRGGFYQPQHF.

In its sample, this clonotype was seen many times. The V and J genes are TRBV4-1 and TRBJ1-2; TRBD1 is a possible D gene (5 bases). The V gene lost 0 bases and the J gene lost 7 bases, with 12 bases spanning the gap. This CDR3 is built from 14 residues. Germline assignment: CDR1 MGHRA and CDR2 YSYEKL. The CDR3 DNA reads as TGCGCCAGCAGCCAAGAATCTCAGGGTGTTGGCTACACCTTC. The encoded protein is CASSQESQGVGYTF.

This clonotype was recorded many times. The chain employs TRBV2 and TRBJ2-2; the D is unclear. Looked up from germline, CDR1 is SNHLY and CDR2 is FYNNEI. The CDR3 totals 14 residues. V lost 6 bases and J lost 4, with 12 bases in between. The CDR3: CASRRDPGTGELFF. The CDR3 bases are TGTGCCAGCAGAAGAGATCCGGGCACCGGGGAGCTGTTTTTT.

This clonotype was counted ten times or more. The CDR3: CASSLDMGNQPQHF. The CDR3 DNA is TGCGCCAGCAGCTTGGATATGGGCAATCAGCCCCAGCATTTT. V is TRBV5-1 and J is TRBJ1-5; D is unclear. Trimming cost V 0 bases and J 2 bases, with 6 bases left between them. Looked up from germline, CDR1 is SGHRS and CDR2 is YFSETQ. The CDR3 is 14 amino acids. Full variable domain (remainder filled in from reference TRBV5-1 and TRBJ1-5): KAGVTQTPRYLIKTRGQQVTLSCSPISGHRSVSWYQQTPGQGLQFLFEYFSETQRNKGNFPGRFSGRQFSNSRSEMNVSTLELGDSALYLCASSLDMGNQPQHFGDGTRLSIL.

DNA of the CDR3: TGTGCCAGTAGTACCCAACGGGCCCGAAACTCGGGAGAGACCCAGTACTTC. Encoded protein: CASSTQRARNSGETQYF. The chain carries TRBV19 and TRBJ2-5; D not resolved. V shed 4 bases and J shed 4 bases, with 22 bases lying between them. Per germline, CDR1 LNHDA and CDR2 SQIVND (reference sequence). The CDR3 sequence is 17 residues long.

The chain couples TRBV5-1 to TRBJ1-1, with 9 nucleotides matching TRBD1. Germline V lookup: CDR1 SGHRS, CDR2 YFSETQ. This CDR3 is built from 16 residues. The trim removed 2 bases at V and 0 bases at J, leaving 5 bases unmatched. The CDR3 loop reads CASSFEGQGLNTEAFF. The CDR3 DNA reads TGCGCCAGCAGCTTCGAGGGACAGGGCCTGAACACTGAAGCTTTCTTT.

In its sample, this clonotype was seen many times. DNA of the CDR3: TGTGCCAGCAGCTTAGTGGCAGGGGGTAGCAATCAGCCCCAGCATTTT. Amino acid sequence: CASSLVAGGSNQPQHF. V gene TRBV7-2 combines with J gene TRBJ1-5; 7 nucleotides line up with TRBD1. Germline assignment: CDR1 SGHTA and CDR2 FQGNSA. V shed 1 base and J 0 bases; nucleotides not matched to a gene: 3. CDR3 length equals 16 residues.

This clonotype has only a few counts. The V call is TRBV14, the J call TRBJ2-7, with 7 bases matching TRBD1. The J segment lost 2 bases and the V segment lost 0 bases, leaving 10 bases of the junction unmatched. The CDR3 length is 17 residues. Germline-derived CDR1 and CDR2 are SGHDN and FVKESK. The CDR3 sequence is CASSQDSYWDSPYEQYF. DNA for the CDR3: TGTGCCAGCAGCCAAGATTCTTACTGGGACAGCCCCTACGAGCAGTACTTC.

This clonotype has a count of ten or more. The V and J genes are TRBV11-3 and TRBJ2-5; the match to TRBD1 covers 8 bases. Germline CDR1 and CDR2: SGHNT and YENEEA. The V segment lost 4 bases and the J segment 2 bases; nucleotides outside the gene matches: 9. The CDR3 contains 16 residues. In DNA form, the CDR3 reads TGTGCCAGCAGCTCAGGACAGGGAAGGGTTCAAGAGACCCAGTACTTC. Translated, it gives CASSSGQGRVQETQYF. Complete variable domain (other parts from reference TRBV11-3 and TRBJ2-5): EAGVVQSPRYKIIEKKQPVAFWCNPISGHNTLYWYLQNLGQGPELLIRYENEEAVDDSQLPKDRFSAERLKGVDSTLKIQPAELGDSAVYLCASSSGQGRVQETQYFGPGTRLLVL.

This clonotype was seen at least ten times. This chain uses TRBV6-5 with TRBJ2-7; perhaps TRBD1 as D (6 bases). Germline V gives CDR1 MNHEY, CDR2 SVGAGI. There are 15 residues in the CDR3. V was trimmed by 0 bases and J by 1 base, leaving 10 bases between them. CDR3 DNA: TGTGCCAGCAGTTACTCGACACAGGGTTCCTACGAGCAGTACTTC. Its translation: CASSYSTQGSYEQYF.

The genes are TRBV10-2 and TRBJ1-1, with a tentative D call TRBD1 (5 bases). The CDR3 is 15 residues long. V was pared by 2 bases and J by 4 bases, with 14 bases between. Germline lookup yields CDR1 WSHSY and CDR2 SAAADI. The CDR3 is CASSEDGREFTEAFF. CDR3 bases: TGCGCCAGCAGTGAGGACGGCAGGGAATTCACTGAAGCTTTCTTT.

This clonotype came up many times. The genes are TRBV7-8 and TRBJ2-7, with D possibly TRBD2 on 5 matching bases. The CDR3 loop spans 15 amino acids. V dropped 1 base and J dropped 3 bases, with 13 bases sitting between them. Germline CDR1 reads SGHVS; CDR2 reads FQNEAQ. The CDR3 spells CASSLVGLGDYEQYF. DNA of the CDR3: TGTGCCAGCAGCTTAGTAGGACTTGGGGACTACGAGCAGTACTTC.

There are many counts of this clonotype. V and J are TRBV7-9 and TRBJ1-1, with a weak D call TRBD1 (6 bases). The V end was cut by 0 bases, the J end by 11 bases, with 13 bases between. Germline V gene sequence: CDR1 SEHNR, CDR2 FQNEAQ (reference sequence). The CDR3 contains 13 residues. CDR3 amino acids: CASSLADRGLAFF. Written as DNA, the CDR3 is TGTGCCAGCAGCTTAGCCGATCGGGGGCTTGCTTTCTTT.